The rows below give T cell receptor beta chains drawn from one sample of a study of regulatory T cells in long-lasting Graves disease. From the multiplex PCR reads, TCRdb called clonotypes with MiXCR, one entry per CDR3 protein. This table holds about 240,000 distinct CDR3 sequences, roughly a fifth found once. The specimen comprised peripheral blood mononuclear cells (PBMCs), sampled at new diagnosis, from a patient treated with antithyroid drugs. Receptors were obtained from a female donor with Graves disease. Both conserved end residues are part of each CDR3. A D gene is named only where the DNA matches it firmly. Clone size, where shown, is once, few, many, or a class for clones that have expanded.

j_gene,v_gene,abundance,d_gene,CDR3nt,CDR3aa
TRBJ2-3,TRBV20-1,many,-,TGCAGTGCACGGACTTATTTTAGCACAGATACGCAGTATTTT,CSARTYFSTDTQYF
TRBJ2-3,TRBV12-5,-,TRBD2,TGTGCTAGTGGTTTGGTATTGACTAGCGGGGTGACAGATACGCAGTATTTT,CASGLVLTSGVTDTQYF
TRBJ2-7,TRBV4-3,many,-,TGCGCCAGCAGCCAAGATAGCCAGGAAACGGACGAGCAGTACTTC,CASSQDSQETDEQYF
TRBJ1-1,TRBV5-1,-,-,TGCCCCAGCAGCTTGTCGTCAGGCCAGAACACTGAAGCTTTCTTT,CPSSLSSGQNTEAFF
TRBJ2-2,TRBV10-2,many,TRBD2,TGCGCCAGCCGTGGGACTAGCGGGAGCACCGGGGAGCTGTTTTTT,CASRGTSGSTGELFF
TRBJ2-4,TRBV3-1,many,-,TGTGCCAGCAGCCAAGCCGGGGGCCTAACCATTCAGTACTTC,CASSQAGGLTIQYF
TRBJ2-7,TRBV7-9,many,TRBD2,TGTGCCAGCAGCAAACAAGCGGGACCAGCCTACGAGCAGTACTTC,CASSKQAGPAYEQYF
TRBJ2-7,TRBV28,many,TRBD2,TGTGCCAGCGTACTAGCGGGGAGCTCCTACGAGCAGTACTTC,CASVLAGSSYEQYF
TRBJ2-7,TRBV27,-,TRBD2,TGTGCCAGCAGTTTCCGCGGGACTAGCGGTCACTACGAGCAGTACTTC,CASSFRGTSGHYEQYF
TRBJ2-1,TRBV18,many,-,TGTGCCAGCTCACGAGAGCGGGTGGACAATGAGCAGTTCTTC,CASSRERVDNEQFF
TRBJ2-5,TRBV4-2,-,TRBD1,TGTGCCAGCAGCCAAGGCCCCGGGACAGGGGTATACCAAGAGACCCAGTACTTC,CASSQGPGTGVYQETQYF
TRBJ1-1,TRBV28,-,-,TGTGCCAGCAGTTTGGGGCGGGGGATGAGGCCTGAAGCTTTCTTT,CASSLGRGMRPEAFF
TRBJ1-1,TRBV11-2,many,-,TGTGCCAGCAGCCATTCAGGGCAAGGCACTGAAGCTTTCTTT,CASSHSGQGTEAFF
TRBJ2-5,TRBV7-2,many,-,TGTGCCAGCAGCTTAAATCGGGAGACCCAGTACTTC,CASSLNRETQYF
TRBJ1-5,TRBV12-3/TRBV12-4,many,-,TGTGCCAGCAGCCCGGACCGAAAGGGCCAGCCCCAGCATTTT,CASSPDRKGQPQHF
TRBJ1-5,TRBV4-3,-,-,TGCGCCAGCAGCCAAGATCTGGAGAATCAGCCCCAGCATTTT,CASSQDLENQPQHF
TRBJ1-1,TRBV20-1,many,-,TGCAGTGCTAGTAGCCCCCAGGGCGAGAACACTGAAGCTTTCTTT,CSASSPQGENTEAFF
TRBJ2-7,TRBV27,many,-,TGTGCCAGCAGTTTGTCACCCCCAGGGGTGGGGGAGCAGTACTTC,CASSLSPPGVGEQYF
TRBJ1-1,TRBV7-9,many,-,TGTGCCAGCAGCCCCTTTTACGGGGACACTGAAGCTTTCTTT,CASSPFYGDTEAFF
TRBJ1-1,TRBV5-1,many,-,TGCGCCAGCAGCTTGACCCATATGAACACTGAAGCTTTCTTT,CASSLTHMNTEAFF
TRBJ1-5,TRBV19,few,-,TGTGCCAGTAGTACTGGGGTAGGAATGTATCAGCCCCAGCATTTT,CASSTGVGMYQPQHF
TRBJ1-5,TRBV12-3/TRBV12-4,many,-,TGTGCCAGCAGTTTACGCGCGTCAGGAGGAAAGCCCCAGCATTTT,CASSLRASGGKPQHF
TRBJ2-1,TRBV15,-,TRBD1,TGTGCCACCAGCAGGGATTGGGACAGCTACAATGAGCAGTTCTTC,CATSRDWDSYNEQFF
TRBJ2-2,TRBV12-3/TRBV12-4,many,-,TGTGCCAGCAATTCAGCAGGGTTGGGAGGGGAGCTGTTTTTT,CASNSAGLGGELFF
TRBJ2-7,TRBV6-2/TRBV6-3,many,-,TGTGCCAGCAGCGAAAACGGGAACCCAAGCCCCGAGCAGTACTTC,CASSENGNPSPEQYF
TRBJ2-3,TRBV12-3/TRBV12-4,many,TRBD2,TGTGCCAGCAGTATCCGGACTAGCGACGGGCAGTATTTT,CASSIRTSDGQYF
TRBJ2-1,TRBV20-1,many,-,TGCAGTGCTAGAGATGGTCGGAAGGGCCTTAACAATGAGCAGTTCTTC,CSARDGRKGLNNEQFF
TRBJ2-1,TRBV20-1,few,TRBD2,TGCAGTGCTACTGCTAGCGGGGCATACAATGAGCAGTTCTTC,CSATASGAYNEQFF
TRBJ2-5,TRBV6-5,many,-,TGTGCCAGCAGTTATCAGAGCAGGGCCCCAGAGACCCAGTACTTC,CASSYQSRAPETQYF
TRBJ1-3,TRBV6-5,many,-,TGTGCCAGCAGTTATGACAGCTCTGGAAACACCATATATTTT,CASSYDSSGNTIYF
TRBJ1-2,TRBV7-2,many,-,TGTGCCAGCAGCCCAGGAGATAACTATGGCTACACCTTC,CASSPGDNYGYTF
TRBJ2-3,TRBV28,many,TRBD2,TGTGCCAGCAGTTCCGGGAGGCATACGCAGTATTTT,CASSSGRHTQYF
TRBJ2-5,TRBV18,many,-,TGTGCCAGCTCACTAAACCGGGACTACCAAGAGACCCAGTACTTC,CASSLNRDYQETQYF
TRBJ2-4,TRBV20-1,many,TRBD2,TGCAGTGCTAGACTAGCGGGAGAGGCCAAAAACATTCAGTACTTC,CSARLAGEAKNIQYF
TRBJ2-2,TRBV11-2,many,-,TGTGCCAGCAGCAATCAGGCGAACACCGGGGAGCTGTTTTTT,CASSNQANTGELFF
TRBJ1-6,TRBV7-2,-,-,TGTGCCAGCAGCACCTGGGACACATCACGGAATTCACCCCTCCACTTT,CASSTWDTSRNSPLHF
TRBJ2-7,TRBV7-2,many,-,TGTGCCAGCAGCTTAGGAGGGGGGGCTTTCGACTTC,CASSLGGGAFDF
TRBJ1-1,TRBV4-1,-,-,TGCGCCAGCAGGGGGACGGGTGCCCGAAACACTGAAGCTTTCTTT,CASRGTGARNTEAFF
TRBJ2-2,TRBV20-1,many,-,TGCAGTGCTAGAGGGGACGGGACCGGGGAGCTGTTTTTT,CSARGDGTGELFF
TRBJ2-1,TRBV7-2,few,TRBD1,TGTGCCAGCAGCGGACGGGACGGGACAGCTGAGCAGTTCTTC,CASSGRDGTAEQFF
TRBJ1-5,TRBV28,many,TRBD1,TGTGCCAGCAGTAAGGACAGGGTGTATCAGCCCCAGCATTTT,CASSKDRVYQPQHF
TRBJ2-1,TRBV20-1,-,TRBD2,TGCAGTGCTAAGGGGACTAGCGGCTTCTCCTACAATGAGCAGTTCTTC,CSAKGTSGFSYNEQFF
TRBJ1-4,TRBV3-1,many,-,TGTGCCAGCAGCCAAGCCCGAGCAACTAATGAAAAACTGTTTTTT,CASSQARATNEKLFF
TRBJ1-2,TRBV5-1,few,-,TGCGCCAGCTCAAAAAACGGAGATCTTGGCTACACCTTC,CASSKNGDLGYTF
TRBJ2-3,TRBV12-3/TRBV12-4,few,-,TGTGCCAGCAGTTTCGGGCTATCTGGCACAGATACGCAGTATTTT,CASSFGLSGTDTQYF
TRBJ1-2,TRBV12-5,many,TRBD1,TGTGCTGGGGGACAGGGGAACTATGGCTACACCTTC,CAGGQGNYGYTF
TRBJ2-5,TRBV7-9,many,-,TGTGCCAGCAGCCTCCTTCCCGGGACACAAGAGACCCAGTACTTC,CASSLLPGTQETQYF
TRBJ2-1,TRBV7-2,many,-,TGTGCCAGCAGCTTAGATGTGGGACGGCAGTTCTTC,CASSLDVGRQFF
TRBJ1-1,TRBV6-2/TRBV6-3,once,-,TGTGCCAGCAGTACCGGTCAGGGTATTACTGAAGCTTTCTTT,CASSTGQGITEAFF
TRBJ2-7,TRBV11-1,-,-,TGTGCCAGCAGCTTTCCCGTCGAGCAGTACTTC,CASSFPVEQYF
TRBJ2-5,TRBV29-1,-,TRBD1,TGCAGCGTTGATCAGGGGGCCAGCTTAGAGACCCAGTACTTC,CSVDQGASLETQYF
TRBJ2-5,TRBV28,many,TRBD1,TGTGCCAGCAACCCCGGACAGGGCCTCCAAGAGACCCAGTACTTC,CASNPGQGLQETQYF